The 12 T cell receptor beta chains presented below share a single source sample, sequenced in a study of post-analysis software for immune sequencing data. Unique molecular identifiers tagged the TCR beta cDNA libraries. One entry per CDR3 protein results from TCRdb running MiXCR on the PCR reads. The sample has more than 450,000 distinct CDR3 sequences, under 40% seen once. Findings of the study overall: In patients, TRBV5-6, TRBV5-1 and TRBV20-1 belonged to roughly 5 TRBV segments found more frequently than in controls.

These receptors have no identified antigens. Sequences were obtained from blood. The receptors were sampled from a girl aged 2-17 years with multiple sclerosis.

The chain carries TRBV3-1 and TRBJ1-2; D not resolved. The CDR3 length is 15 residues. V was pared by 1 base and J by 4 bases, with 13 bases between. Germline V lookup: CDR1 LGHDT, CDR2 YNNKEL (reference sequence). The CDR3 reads CASSQGAGQPYGYTF. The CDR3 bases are TGTGCCAGCAGCCAAGGGGCAGGCCAGCCCTATGGCTACACCTTC.

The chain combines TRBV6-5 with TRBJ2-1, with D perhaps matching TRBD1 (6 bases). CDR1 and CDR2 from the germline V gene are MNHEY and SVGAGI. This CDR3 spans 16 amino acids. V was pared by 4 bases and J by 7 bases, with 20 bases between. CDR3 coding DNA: TGTGCCAGCAGTTTACAGGGAACCCCTCGGGGAAATGAGCAGTTCTTC. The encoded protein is CASSLQGTPRGNEQFF.

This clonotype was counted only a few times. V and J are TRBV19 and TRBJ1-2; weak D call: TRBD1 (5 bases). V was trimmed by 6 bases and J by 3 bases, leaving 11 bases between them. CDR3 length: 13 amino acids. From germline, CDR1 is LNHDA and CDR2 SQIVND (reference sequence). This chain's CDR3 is CASRRGSHYGYTF. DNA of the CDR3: TGTGCCAGTAGGAGGGGTTCTCACTATGGCTACACCTTC.

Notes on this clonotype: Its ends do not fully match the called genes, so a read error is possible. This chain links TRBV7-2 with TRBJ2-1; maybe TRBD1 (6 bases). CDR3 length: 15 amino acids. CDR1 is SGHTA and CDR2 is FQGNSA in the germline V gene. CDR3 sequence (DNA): TGTGCCGGCAGCTTAAGACAGGCCTCCCACAATGAGCAGTTCTTC. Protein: CAGSLRQASHNEQFF.

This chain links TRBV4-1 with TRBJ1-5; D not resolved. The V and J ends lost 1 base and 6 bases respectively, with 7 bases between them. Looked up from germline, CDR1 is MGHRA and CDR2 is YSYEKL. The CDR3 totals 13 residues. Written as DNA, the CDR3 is TGCGCCAGCAGCCAAGTAGCCGGTCAGCCCCAGCATTTT. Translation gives CASSQVAGQPQHF.

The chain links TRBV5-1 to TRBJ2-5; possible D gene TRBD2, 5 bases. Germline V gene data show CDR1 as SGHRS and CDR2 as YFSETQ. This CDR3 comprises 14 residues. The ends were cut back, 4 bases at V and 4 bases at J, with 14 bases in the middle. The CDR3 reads CASSTLTSTETQYF. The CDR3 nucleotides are TGCGCCAGCAGCACGTTAACTAGTACAGAGACCCAGTACTTC.

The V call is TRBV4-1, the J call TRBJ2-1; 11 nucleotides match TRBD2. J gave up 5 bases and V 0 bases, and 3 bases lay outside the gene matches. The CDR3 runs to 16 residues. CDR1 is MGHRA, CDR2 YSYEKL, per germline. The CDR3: CASSQERLAGNNEQFF. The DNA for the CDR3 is TGCGCCAGCAGCCAAGAACGACTAGCGGGGAACAATGAGCAGTTCTTC.

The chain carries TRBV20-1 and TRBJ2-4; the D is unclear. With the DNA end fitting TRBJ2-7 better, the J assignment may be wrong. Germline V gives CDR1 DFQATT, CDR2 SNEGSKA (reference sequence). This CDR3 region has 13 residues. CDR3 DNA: TGCAGTGCTAGAGATGAATTGAAGGTCGAGCAGTACTTC. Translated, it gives CSARDELKVEQYF.

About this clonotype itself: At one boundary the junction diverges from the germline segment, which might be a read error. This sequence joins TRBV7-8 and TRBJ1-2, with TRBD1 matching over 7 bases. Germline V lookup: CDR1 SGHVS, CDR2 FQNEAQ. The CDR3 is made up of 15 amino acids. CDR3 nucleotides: TGTGCCGGCAGCGTTTCGGGACAGATTAACTATGGCTACACCTTC. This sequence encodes CAGSVSGQINYGYTF. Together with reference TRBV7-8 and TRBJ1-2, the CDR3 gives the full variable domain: GAGVSQSPRYKVAKRGQDVALRCDPISGHVSLFWYQQALGQGPEFLTYFQNEAQLDKSGLPSDRFFAERPEGSVSTLKIQRTQQEDSAVYLCAGSVSGQINYGYTFGSGTRLTVV.

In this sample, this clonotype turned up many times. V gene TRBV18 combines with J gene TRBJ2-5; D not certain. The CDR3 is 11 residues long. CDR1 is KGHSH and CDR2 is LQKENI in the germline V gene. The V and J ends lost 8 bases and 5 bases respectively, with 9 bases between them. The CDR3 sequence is CASSPRETQYF. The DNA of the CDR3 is TGTGCCAGCAGCCCTCGGGAGACCCAGTACTTC.

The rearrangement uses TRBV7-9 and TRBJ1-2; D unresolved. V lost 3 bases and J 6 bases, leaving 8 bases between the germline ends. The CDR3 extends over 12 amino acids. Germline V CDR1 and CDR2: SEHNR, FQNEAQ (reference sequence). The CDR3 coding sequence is TGTGCCAGCAGCTTTTCCGGGAATGGCTACACCTTC. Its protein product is CASSFSGNGYTF. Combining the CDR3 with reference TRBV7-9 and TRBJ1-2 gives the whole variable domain DTGVSQNPRHKITKRGQNVTFRCDPISEHNRLYWYRQTLGQGPEFLTYFQNEAQLEKSRLLSDRFSAERPKGSFSTLEIQRTEQGDSAMYLCASSFSGNGYTFGSGTRLTVV.

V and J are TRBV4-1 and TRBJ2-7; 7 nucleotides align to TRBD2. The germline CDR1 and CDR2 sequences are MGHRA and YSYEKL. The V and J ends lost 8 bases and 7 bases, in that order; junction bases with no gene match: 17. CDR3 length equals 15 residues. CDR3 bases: TGCGCCAGCCTCGATATAGGTTCCGTCGGGAGGGAGCAGTACTTC. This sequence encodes CASLDIGSVGREQYF.